The entry that follows covers one T cell receptor (beta chain) sequence. Its antigen remains unknown. Primers included in the PCR were 60 Vbeta and 13 Jbeta primers. Assay used: immunoSEQ multiplex PCR; TCRdb lists only in-frame clones, some missing. This table holds 190,000 or so clones, around 83% found once. The entry originates in a study of cytomegalovirus exposure and HLA in healthy donors. Overall study findings and caveats: TRBV6-2, TRBV6-3 and other indistinguishable V segments were excluded.

The germline V gene encodes CDR1 LNHDA and CDR2 SQIVND (reference sequence). The V gene end was trimmed by 5 bases and the J gene end by 0 bases; junction bases not matched to a gene: 6. This CDR3 spans 15 amino acids. The TCR originated in a middle-aged man in good health and CMV-seronegative. The source material was PBMCs. The V call is TRBV19, the J call TRBJ2-7; TRBD2 agrees at 8 bases. The chain's CDR3 is CASSPRAGASYEQYF. The DNA of the CDR3 is TGTGCCAGTAGTCCCAGAGCGGGAGCCTCCTACGAGCAGTACTTC.